This T cell receptor beta chain was found in a study of blood T cell repertoires in COVID-19. Study-level background: Both acute and convalescent COVID-19 samples were obtained from the United States, Italy and Spain. T cells, B-cell-depleted T cells, or PBMCs supplied cDNA or gDNA.

CDR3 length equals 15 residues. The germline CDR1 and CDR2 sequences are MNHEY and SVGEGT. The junction had 10 bases not matched to a gene; V was cut back by 6 bases and J by 10 bases. Donors were grouped by their self-reported clinical history. Per the study methods: Amplified reference gene primers provided the basis for estimating nucleated cell counts. Produced via immunoSEQ multiplex PCR; TCRdb's table is partial and in-frame only. D and trimming come from the DNA, and the V and J calls and clone size come from that table. Of around 180,000 clones listed, 89% are singletons. Sequenced input: PBMCs or T cells enriched from blood (not recorded which). The chain combines TRBV6-2 or TRBV6-3 with TRBJ1-6; 9 bases align to TRBD1. The clonotype originates from a woman aged 40 to 50 with acute COVID-19. The CDR3 spells CASSGTGQGGSPLHF. CDR3 coding DNA: TGTGCCAGCAGCGGGACGGGACAGGGTGGATCACCCCTCCACTTT.